This T cell receptor (beta chain) comes out of a study of cytomegalovirus exposure and HLA in healthy donors. The PCR made use of 60 Vbeta and 13 Jbeta primers. Generated by immunoSEQ multiplex PCR, the TCRdb table keeps only in-frame clones and is missing some. The sample consists of 130,000 to 150,000 clones, 80% of them appearing once. V shed 2 bases, J shed 6 bases, and the junction held 8 bases outside the gene matches. The length of the CDR3 is 16 residues. Germline V gene lookup returns CDR1 SGHVS and CDR2 FQNEAQ. The V call is TRBV7-8, the J call TRBJ1-4, with 8 bases aligning to TRBD1. Sequencing used PBMCs. The sequence came from a man aged 40-49 years in good health and CMV-seropositive. The CDR3 coding sequence is TGTGCCAGCAGCTTAATTTTACAGGGGGGCGATGAAAAACTGTTTTTT. Protein: CASSLILQGGDEKLFF.